The 9 T cell receptor beta chains reported below all come from one sample, sequenced in a study of T cell responses to AZD1222 COVID-19 vaccine. Clones were sequenced by immunoSEQ multiplex PCR, and TCRdb holds only the in-frame ones, with some missing. The repertoire holds roughly 100,000 clones, with around 90% as singletons. The input for sequencing was peripheral blood, taken on day 0 of AZD1222 vaccination. These receptors all stem from an adult in good health.

V usage is TRBV10-3 and J usage is TRBJ1-6; the D is unclear. The CDR3 spans 15 residues. V lost 7 bases to trimming and J lost 0 bases, with 10 bases between them. CDR1 is ENHRY and CDR2 is SYGVKD in the germline V gene. In nucleotides, the CDR3 is TGTGCCATCAAGGCACGTGACTCCTATAATTCACCCCTCCACTTT. Its translation is CAIKARDSYNSPLHF.

This sequence joins TRBV11-2 and TRBJ1-2, with D maybe TRBD1 (5 bases). Germline assignment: CDR1 SGHAT and CDR2 FQNNGV. Trimming cost V 3 bases and J 2 bases, with 10 bases left between them. The CDR3 covers 14 residues. As DNA, the CDR3 is TGTGCCAGCAGCTTCACGGGACGGAACTATGGCTACACCTTC. Amino acid sequence: CASSFTGRNYGYTF.

Only one count was recorded for this clone. V gene TRBV7-8 combines with J gene TRBJ1-3, with D possibly matching TRBD1 (5 bases). V shed 6 bases and J shed 0 bases, with 9 bases lying between them. CDR1 is SGHVS, CDR2 FQNEAQ, per germline. CDR3 size: 14 residues. The CDR3 loop reads CASRGVSSGNTIYF. In nucleotides, the CDR3 is TGTGCCAGCAGAGGGGTTTCCTCTGGAAACACCATATATTTT.

V gene TRBV19 combines with J gene TRBJ1-6, with D possibly matching TRBD1 (5 bases). The CDR3 loop spans 15 amino acids. V shed 7 bases and J shed 9 bases, with 19 bases lying between them. Germline V lookup: CDR1 LNHDA, CDR2 SQIVND (reference sequence). This chain's CDR3 is CASTTGPTGLSPLHF. CDR3 DNA: TGTGCCAGTACCACGGGACCGACGGGGCTTTCACCCCTCCACTTT.

The chain couples TRBV19 to TRBJ1-5, with 10 bases identical to TRBD1. J was trimmed by 7 bases and V by 5 bases; bases with no gene match: 11. Looked up from germline, CDR1 is LNHDA and CDR2 is SQIVND (reference sequence). The CDR3 sequence is 16 residues long. CDR3 in amino acids: CASSPQTGGRAQPQHF. The DNA of the CDR3 is TGTGCCAGTAGTCCTCAGACAGGGGGCCGTGCGCAGCCCCAGCATTTT.

This chain links TRBV7-9 with TRBJ1-1, with 7 bases aligning to TRBD1. The CDR3 length is 12 residues. Germline values: CDR1 SEHNR, CDR2 FQNEAQ (reference sequence). Germline trimming cut 6 bases from V and 5 bases from J; bases unmatched to any gene: 3. The CDR3 loop is CASRTGVTEAFF. CDR3 nucleotides: TGTGCCAGCAGAACAGGGGTGACTGAAGCTTTCTTT. Using reference TRBV7-9 and TRBJ1-1 for the parts outside the CDR3, the full variable domain is DTGVSQNPRHKITKRGQNVTFRCDPISEHNRLYWYRQTLGQGPEFLTYFQNEAQLEKSRLLSDRFSAERPKGSFSTLEIQRTEQGDSAMYLCASRTGVTEAFFGQGTRLTVV.

The chain joins TRBV6-5 to TRBJ1-2, with D unresolved. CDR1 and CDR2 (germline): MNHEY, SVGAGI. The CDR3 extends over 15 amino acids. V shed 5 bases and J shed 3 bases, with 16 bases lying between them. The CDR3 spells CASSPYIDWYYGYTF. DNA for the CDR3: TGTGCCAGCAGTCCGTACATCGACTGGTACTATGGCTACACCTTC.

In its sample, this clone was seen once. This chain uses TRBV27 with TRBJ2-7; a weak D match, TRBD1 (5 bases). The CDR3 sequence is 13 residues long. CDR1 and CDR2 (germline): MNHEY, SMNVEV (reference sequence). Trimming shortened V by 3 bases and J by 3 bases, and 9 bases separated the two germline ends. Here the CDR3 DNA reads TGTGCCAGCAGTTTTGGGGCGGACTACGAGCAGTACTTC. Encoded protein: CASSFGADYEQYF.

The gene calls are TRBV2 and TRBJ2-3; no clear D. V was shortened by 5 bases and J by 5 bases, with 14 bases between the two germline ends. The CDR3 has 14 amino acids. Looked up from germline, CDR1 is SNHLY and CDR2 is FYNNEI. The CDR3 reads CASSRVQLGDTQYF. CDR3 in DNA: TGTGCCAGCAGTAGGGTCCAATTGGGAGATACGCAGTATTTT.